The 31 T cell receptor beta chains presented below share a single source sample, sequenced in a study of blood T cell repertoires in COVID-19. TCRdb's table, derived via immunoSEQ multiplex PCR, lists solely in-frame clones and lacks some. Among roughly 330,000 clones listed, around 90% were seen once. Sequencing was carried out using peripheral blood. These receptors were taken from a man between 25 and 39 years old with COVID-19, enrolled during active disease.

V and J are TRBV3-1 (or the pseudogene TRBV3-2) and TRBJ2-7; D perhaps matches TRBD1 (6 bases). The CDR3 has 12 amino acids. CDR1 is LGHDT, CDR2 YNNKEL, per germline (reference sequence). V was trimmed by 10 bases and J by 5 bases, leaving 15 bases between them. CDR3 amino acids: CATEKNRDEQYF. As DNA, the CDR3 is TGTGCCACTGAAAAGAACAGGGACGAGCAGTACTTC.

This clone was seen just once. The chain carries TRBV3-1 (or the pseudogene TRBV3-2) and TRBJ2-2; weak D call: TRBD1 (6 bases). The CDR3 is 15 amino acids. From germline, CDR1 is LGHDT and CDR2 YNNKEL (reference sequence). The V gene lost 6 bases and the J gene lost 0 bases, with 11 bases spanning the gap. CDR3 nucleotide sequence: TGTGCCAGCAGAACCGGGACACCGAACACCGGGGAGCTGTTTTTT. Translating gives CASRTGTPNTGELFF.

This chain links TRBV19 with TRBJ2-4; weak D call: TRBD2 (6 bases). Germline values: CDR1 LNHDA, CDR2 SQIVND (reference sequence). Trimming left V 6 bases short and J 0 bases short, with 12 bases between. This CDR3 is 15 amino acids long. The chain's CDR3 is CASRSGGLAKNIQYF. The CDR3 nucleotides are TGTGCCAGTAGATCCGGGGGTTTAGCCAAAAACATTCAGTACTTC.

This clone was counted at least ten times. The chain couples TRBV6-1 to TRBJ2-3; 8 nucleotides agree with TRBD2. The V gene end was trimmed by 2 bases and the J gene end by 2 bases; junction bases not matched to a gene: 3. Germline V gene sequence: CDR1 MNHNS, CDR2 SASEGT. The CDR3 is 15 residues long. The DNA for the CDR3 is TGTGCCAGCAGTGAAATAGCGGGGACCACAGATACGCAGTATTTT. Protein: CASSEIAGTTDTQYF.

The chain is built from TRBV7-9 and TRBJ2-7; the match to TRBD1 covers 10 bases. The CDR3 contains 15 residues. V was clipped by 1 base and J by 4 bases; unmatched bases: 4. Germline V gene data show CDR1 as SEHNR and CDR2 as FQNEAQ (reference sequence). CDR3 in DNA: TGTGCCAGCAGCTTAGGAGGACAGGGGGAATACGAGCAGTACTTC. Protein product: CASSLGGQGEYEQYF. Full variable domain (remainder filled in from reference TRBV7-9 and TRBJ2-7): DTGVSQNPRHKITKRGQNVTFRCDPISEHNRLYWYRQTLGQGPEFLTYFQNEAQLEKSRLLSDRFSAERPKGSFSTLEIQRTEQGDSAMYLCASSLGGQGEYEQYFGPGTRLTVT.

The CDR3 bases are TGTGCCAGCAGTTTATTAGTGTCGAGCGGGAGGCCTTATCATAGCACAGATACGCAGTATTTT. Residues: CASSLLVSSGRPYHSTDTQYF. The V call is TRBV27, the J call TRBJ2-3; TRBD2 aligns across 9 bases. The CDR3 length is 21 residues. In germline, CDR1 is MNHEY, CDR2 SMNVEV (reference sequence). J was trimmed by 0 bases and V by 1 base; bases with no gene match: 17.

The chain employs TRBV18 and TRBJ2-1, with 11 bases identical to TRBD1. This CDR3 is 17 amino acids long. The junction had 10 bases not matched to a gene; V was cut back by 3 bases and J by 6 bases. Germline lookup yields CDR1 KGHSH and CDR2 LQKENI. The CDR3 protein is CASSPWTGGARGNEQFF. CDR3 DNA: TGTGCCAGCTCACCCTGGACAGGGGGCGCGAGGGGCAATGAGCAGTTCTTC. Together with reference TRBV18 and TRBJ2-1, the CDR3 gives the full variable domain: NAGVMQNPRHLVRRRGQEARLRCSPMKGHSHVYWYRQLPEEGLKFMVYLQKENIIDESGMPKERFSAEFPKEGPSILRIQQVVRGDSAAYFCASSPWTGGARGNEQFFGPGTRLTVL.

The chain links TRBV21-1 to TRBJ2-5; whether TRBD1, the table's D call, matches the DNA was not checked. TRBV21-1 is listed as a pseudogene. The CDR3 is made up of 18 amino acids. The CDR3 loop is CASSKKVDRGLFKETQYF. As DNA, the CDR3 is TGTGCCAGCAGCAAAAAGGTGGACAGGGGGCTTTTTAAAGAGACCCAGTACTTC.

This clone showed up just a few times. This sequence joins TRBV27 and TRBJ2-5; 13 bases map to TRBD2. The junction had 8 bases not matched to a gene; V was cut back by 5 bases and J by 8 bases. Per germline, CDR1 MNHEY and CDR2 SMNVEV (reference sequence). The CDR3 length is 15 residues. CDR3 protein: CASSPGTSGNKTQYF. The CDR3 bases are TGTGCCAGCAGTCCCGGGACTAGCGGGAATAAAACCCAGTACTTC.

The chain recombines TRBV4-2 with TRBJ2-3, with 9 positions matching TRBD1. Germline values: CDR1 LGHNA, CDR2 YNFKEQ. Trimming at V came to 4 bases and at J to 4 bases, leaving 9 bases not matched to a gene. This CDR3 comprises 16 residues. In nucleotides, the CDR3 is TGTGCCAGCAGCCCAGGGACGGGACAGGGCTCAGATACGCAGTATTTT. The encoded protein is CASSPGTGQGSDTQYF.

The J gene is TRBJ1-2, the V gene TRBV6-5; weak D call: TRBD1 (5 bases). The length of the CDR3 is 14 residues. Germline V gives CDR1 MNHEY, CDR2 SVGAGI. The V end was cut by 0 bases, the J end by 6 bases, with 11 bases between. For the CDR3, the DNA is TGTGCCAGCAGTTACTCGACTGGGGCAAATGGCTACACCTTC. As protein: CASSYSTGANGYTF.

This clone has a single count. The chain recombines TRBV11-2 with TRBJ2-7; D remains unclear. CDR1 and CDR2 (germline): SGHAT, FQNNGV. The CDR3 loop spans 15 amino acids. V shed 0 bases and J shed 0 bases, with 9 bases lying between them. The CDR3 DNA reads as TGTGCCAGCAGCTTAGAATGGGCCGGCTCCTACGAGCAGTACTTC. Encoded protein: CASSLEWAGSYEQYF.

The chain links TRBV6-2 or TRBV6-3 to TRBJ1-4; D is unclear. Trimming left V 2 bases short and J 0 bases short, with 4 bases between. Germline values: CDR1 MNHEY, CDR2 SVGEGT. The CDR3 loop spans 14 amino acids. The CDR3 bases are TGTGCCAGCAGTTACACTTCAACTAATGAAAAACTGTTTTTT. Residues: CASSYTSTNEKLFF.

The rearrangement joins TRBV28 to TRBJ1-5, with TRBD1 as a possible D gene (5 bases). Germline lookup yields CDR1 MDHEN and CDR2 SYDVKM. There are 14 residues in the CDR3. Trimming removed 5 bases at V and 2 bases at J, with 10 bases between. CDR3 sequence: CASSKGWGNQPQHF. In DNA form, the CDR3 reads TGTGCCAGCAGTAAGGGGTGGGGCAATCAGCCCCAGCATTTT.

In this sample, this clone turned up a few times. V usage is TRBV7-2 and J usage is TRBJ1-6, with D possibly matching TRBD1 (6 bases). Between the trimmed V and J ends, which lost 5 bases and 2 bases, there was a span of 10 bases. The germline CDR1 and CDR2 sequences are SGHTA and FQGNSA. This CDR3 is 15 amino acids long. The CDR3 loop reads CASSPSGAYNSPLHF. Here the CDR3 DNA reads TGTGCCAGCAGCCCCTCAGGGGCCTATAATTCACCCCTCCACTTT. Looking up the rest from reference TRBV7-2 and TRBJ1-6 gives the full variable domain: GAGVSQSPSNKVTEKGKDVELRCDPISGHTALYWYRQSLGQGLEFLIYFQGNSAPDKSGLPSDRFSAERTGGSVSTLTIQRTQQEDSAVYLCASSPSGAYNSPLHFGNGTRLTVT.

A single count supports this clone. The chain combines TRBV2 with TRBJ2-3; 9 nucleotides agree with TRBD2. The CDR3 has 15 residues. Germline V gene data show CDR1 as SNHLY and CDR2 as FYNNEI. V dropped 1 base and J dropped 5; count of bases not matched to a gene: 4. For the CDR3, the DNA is TGTGCCAGCAGTGAAGGAGCGGGAGGCCTAGATACGCAGTATTTT. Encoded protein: CASSEGAGGLDTQYF.

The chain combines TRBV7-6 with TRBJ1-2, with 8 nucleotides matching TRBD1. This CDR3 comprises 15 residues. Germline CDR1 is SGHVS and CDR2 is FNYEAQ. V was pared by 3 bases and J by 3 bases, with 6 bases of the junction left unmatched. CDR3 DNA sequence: TGTGCCAGCAGCTTCCAGGGGGCTGGGGACTATGGCTACACCTTC. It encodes CASSFQGAGDYGYTF. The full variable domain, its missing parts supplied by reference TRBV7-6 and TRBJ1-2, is GAGVSQSPRYKVTKRGQDVALRCDPISGHVSLYWYRQALGQGPEFLTYFNYEAQQDKSGLPNDRFSAERPEGSISTLTIQRTEQRDSAMYRCASSFQGAGDYGYTFGSGTRLTVV.

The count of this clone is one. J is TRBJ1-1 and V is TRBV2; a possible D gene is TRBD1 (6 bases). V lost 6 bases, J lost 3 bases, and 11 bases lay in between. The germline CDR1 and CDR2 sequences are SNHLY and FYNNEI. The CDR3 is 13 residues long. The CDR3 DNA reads TGTGCCAGCAGGGGGGGGCGCTACACTGAAGCTTTCTTT. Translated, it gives CASRGGRYTEAFF.

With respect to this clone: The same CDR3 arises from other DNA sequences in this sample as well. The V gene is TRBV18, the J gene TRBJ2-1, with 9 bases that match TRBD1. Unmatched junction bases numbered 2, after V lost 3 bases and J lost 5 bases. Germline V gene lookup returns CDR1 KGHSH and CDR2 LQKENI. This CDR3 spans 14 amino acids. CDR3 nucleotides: TGTGCCAGCTCACCGGGGACAGGGAACAATGAGCAGTTCTTC. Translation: CASSPGTGNNEQFF.

The CDR3 here is CASNPGTGDRFVNEQFF. The CDR3 DNA sequence: TGTGCCAGTAACCCCGGGACAGGGGATCGGTTTGTGAATGAGCAGTTCTTC. The chain joins TRBV19 to TRBJ2-1, with TRBD1 matching 10 bases. CDR3 length: 17 amino acids. Germline CDR1 and CDR2: LNHDA and SQIVND (reference sequence). V lost 7 bases, J lost 7 bases, and 16 bases stayed unmatched.

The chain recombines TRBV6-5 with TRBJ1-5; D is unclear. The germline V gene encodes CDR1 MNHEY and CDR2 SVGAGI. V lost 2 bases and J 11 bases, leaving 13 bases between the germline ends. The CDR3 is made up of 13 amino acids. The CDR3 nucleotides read TGTGCCAGCAGTTACAAGTCAAACGAGGCCCAGCATTTT. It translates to CASSYKSNEAQHF.

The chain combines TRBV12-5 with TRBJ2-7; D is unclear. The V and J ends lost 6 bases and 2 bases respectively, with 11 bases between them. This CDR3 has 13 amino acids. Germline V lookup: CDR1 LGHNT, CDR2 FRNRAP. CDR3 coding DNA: TGTGCTAGTGGACCTTTGACAACCTACGAGCAGTACTTC. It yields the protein CASGPLTTYEQYF.

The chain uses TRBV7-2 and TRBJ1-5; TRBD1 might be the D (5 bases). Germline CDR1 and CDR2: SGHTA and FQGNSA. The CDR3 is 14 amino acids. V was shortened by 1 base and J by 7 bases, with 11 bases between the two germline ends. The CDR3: CASSLDQGPQPQHF. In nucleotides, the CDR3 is TGTGCCAGCAGCTTAGACCAGGGTCCGCAGCCCCAGCATTTT.

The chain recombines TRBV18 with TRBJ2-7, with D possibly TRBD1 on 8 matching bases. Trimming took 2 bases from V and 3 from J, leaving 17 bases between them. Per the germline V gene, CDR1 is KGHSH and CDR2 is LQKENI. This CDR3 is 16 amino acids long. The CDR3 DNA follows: TGTGCCAGCTCACCATTGGGAGGGACAGGCGTCTACGAGCAGTACTTC. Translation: CASSPLGGTGVYEQYF. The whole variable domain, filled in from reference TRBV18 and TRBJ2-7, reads NAGVMQNPRHLVRRRGQEARLRCSPMKGHSHVYWYRQLPEEGLKFMVYLQKENIIDESGMPKERFSAEFPKEGPSILRIQQVVRGDSAAYFCASSPLGGTGVYEQYFGPGTRLTVT.

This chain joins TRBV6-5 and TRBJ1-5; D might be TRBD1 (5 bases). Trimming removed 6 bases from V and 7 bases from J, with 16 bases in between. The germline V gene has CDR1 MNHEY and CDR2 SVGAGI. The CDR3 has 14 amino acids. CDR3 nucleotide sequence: TGTGCCAGCAGCCCCGGGACTTTTACCCAGCCCCAGCATTTT. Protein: CASSPGTFTQPQHF.

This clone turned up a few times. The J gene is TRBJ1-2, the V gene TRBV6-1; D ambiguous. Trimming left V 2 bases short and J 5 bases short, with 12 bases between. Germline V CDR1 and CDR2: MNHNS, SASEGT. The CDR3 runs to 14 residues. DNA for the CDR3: TGTGCCAGCAGTGAACGTGGCGGCTTATATGGCTACACCTTC. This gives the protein CASSERGGLYGYTF.

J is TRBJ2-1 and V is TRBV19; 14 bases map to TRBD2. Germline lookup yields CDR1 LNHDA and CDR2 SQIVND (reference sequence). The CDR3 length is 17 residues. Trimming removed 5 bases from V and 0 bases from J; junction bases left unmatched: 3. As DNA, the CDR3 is TGTGCCAGTAGTTGGACTAGCGGGGGGTTCTCCTACAATGAGCAGTTCTTC. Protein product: CASSWTSGGFSYNEQFF.

The CDR3, as DNA: TGTGCCAGCAGCCCGGGACAGGGGGCGCATGGCTACACCTTC. This encodes CASSPGQGAHGYTF. This sequence joins TRBV7-9 and TRBJ1-2; 12 bases match TRBD1. The germline gives CDR1 SEHNR, CDR2 FQNEAQ (reference sequence). Trimming cost V 5 bases and J 6 bases; bases outside gene matches: 4. The CDR3 is 14 residues long.

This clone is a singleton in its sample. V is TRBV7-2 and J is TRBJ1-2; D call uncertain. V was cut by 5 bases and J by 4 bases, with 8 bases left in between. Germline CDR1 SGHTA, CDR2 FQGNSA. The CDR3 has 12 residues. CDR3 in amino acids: CASSPTGYGYTF. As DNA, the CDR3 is TGTGCCAGCAGCCCCACGGGCTATGGCTACACCTTC.

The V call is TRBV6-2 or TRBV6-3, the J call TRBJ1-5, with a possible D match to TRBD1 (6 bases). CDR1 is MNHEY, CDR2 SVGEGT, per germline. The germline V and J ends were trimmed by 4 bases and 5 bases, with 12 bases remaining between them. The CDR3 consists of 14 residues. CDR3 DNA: TGTGCCAGCAGTTCCTCAGGGGAAGATCAGCCCCAGCATTTT. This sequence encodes CASSSSGEDQPQHF.

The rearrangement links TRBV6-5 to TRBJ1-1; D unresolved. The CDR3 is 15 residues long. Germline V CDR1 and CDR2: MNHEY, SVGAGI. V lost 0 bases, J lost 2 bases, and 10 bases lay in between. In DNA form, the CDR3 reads TGTGCCAGCAGTTACTCCGGGTTACCAAACACTGAAGCTTTCTTT. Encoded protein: CASSYSGLPNTEAFF.